The T cell receptor beta chain under discussion was sequenced for a study of blood T cell repertoires in COVID-19. Repertoires were generated with immunoSEQ multiplex PCR, while TCRdb's copy carries only in-frame clones and drops some. The table has about 72,000 clones, less than 90% seen once. The CDR3 runs to 15 residues. The trim removed 1 base at V and 2 bases at J, leaving 5 bases unmatched. Germline CDR1 is LGHDT and CDR2 is YNNKEL (reference sequence). The chain recombines TRBV3-1 (or the pseudogene TRBV3-2) with TRBJ2-7; 7 bases are a match to TRBD1. The origin of this receptor is a woman aged 80 or older with acute or convalescent COVID-19. Sequencing was performed on peripheral blood. CDR3 sequence (DNA): TGTGCCAGCAGCCAAGGTGGGACAGCGACCTACGAGCAGTACTTC. Residues: CASSQGGTATYEQYF.